Listed below are T cell receptor beta chains from one sample, sequenced in a study of blood T cell repertoires in COVID-19. The repertoire was sequenced with immunoSEQ multiplex PCR; TCRdb's copy has only in-frame clones and lacks some. The sample contains approximately 300,000 clones, approximately 90% of which appear only once. The sample was peripheral blood. The receptors come from a woman under 40 with COVID-19, enrolled during active disease. The CDR3 runs from the conserved cysteine through the conserved F or W. Fields, in order: J gene, V gene, D gene, clone size, CDR3 protein, CDR3 DNA. D genes are given only for firm matches. Only some rows state a clone size, as once, few, many or a class for expanded clones.

TRBJ2-7,TRBV3-1/TRBV3-2,-,-,CASSQAQGIPYEQYF,TGTGCCAGCAGCCAAGCCCAGGGTATCCCCTACGAGCAGTACTTC
TRBJ1-3,TRBV4-1,-,-,CASSQDRGYGNTIYF,TGCGCCAGCAGCCAAGATAGGGGTTATGGAAACACCATATATTTT
TRBJ2-1,TRBV29-1,TRBD2,-,CSVGVAGIEQFF,TGCAGCGTTGGGGTAGCGGGAATTGAGCAGTTCTTC
TRBJ2-7,TRBV10-3,TRBD1,-,CAISGDRASSYEQYF,TGTGCCATCAGTGGGGACAGGGCTAGCTCCTACGAGCAGTACTTC
TRBJ1-6,TRBV28,-,once,CASSLSGQNQAPLHF,TGTGCCAGCAGTTTATCAGGTCAAAACCAGGCACCCCTCCACTTT
TRBJ2-1,TRBV30,TRBD2,-,CAWSVLAGGPWEQFF,TGTGCCTGGAGTGTACTAGCGGGAGGGCCATGGGAGCAGTTCTTC
TRBJ2-1,TRBV6-2/TRBV6-3,TRBD2,-,CASSPRLAGYNYNEQFF,TGTGCCAGCAGCCCTAGACTAGCGGGCTACAATTACAATGAGCAGTTCTTC
TRBJ1-6,TRBV21-1,-,-,CASSSTWDRSNSPLHF,TGTGCCAGCAGCTCGACATGGGACAGAAGTAATTCACCCCTCCACTTT
TRBJ1-2,TRBV6-5,TRBD1,-,CARRDSNHPGYTF,TGTGCCAGAAGGGACAGCAACCACCCTGGCTACACCTTC
TRBJ2-7,TRBV6-5,TRBD1,few,CASRFETGQGYEQYF,TGTGCCAGCAGATTCGAAACGGGACAGGGATACGAGCAGTACTTC
TRBJ2-7,TRBV10-2,TRBD1,-,CASSQASDREEYEQYF,TGCGCCAGCAGTCAGGCATCCGACAGGGAAGAGTACGAGCAGTACTTC
TRBJ1-6,TRBV18,TRBD1,-,CASSLSPQGAGSPLHF,TGTGCCAGCTCACTATCGCCACAGGGGGCTGGTTCACCCCTCCACTTT
TRBJ2-7,TRBV2,-,once,CASSRGGSYEQYF,TGTGCCAGCAGCCGAGGGGGCTCCTACGAGCAGTACTTC
TRBJ2-3,TRBV6-4,TRBD2,once,CASSDSASGTTDTQYF,TGTGCCAGCAGTGACTCGGCTAGCGGGACCACAGATACGCAGTATTTT
TRBJ1-1,TRBV7-6,-,-,CASRPPLAKENTEAFF,TGTGCCAGCCGTCCCCCCTTAGCGAAGGAGAACACTGAAGCTTTCTTT
TRBJ2-7,TRBV7-9,TRBD1,-,CASTTGGQGYYEQYF,TGTGCCAGCACCACTGGGGGACAGGGATACTACGAGCAGTACTTC
TRBJ2-3,TRBV29-1,TRBD2,-,CSATYGTSGQDTQYF,TGCAGCGCCACCTACGGGACTAGCGGGCAAGATACGCAGTATTTT
TRBJ2-1,TRBV10-2,-,-,CASTPRRDVYNEQFF,TGCGCCAGCACCCCGCGGCGGGACGTTTACAATGAGCAGTTCTTC
TRBJ2-2,TRBV5-1,-,-,CASSSGSYTGELFF,TGCGCCAGCAGCTCGGGGAGCTACACCGGGGAGCTGTTTTTT
TRBJ1-2,TRBV27,-,-,CASSFLDRRRSYTF,TGTGCCAGCAGTTTTTTGGACAGACGAAGAAGCTACACCTTC
TRBJ1-6,TRBV10-3,-,-,CAARTGSSYNSPLHF,TGTGCCGCGAGAACAGGGAGCTCCTATAATTCACCCCTCCACTTT
TRBJ1-6,TRBV2,-,-,CASSVNSSGSRDF,TGTGCCAGCAGTGTAAACTCCTCCGGGTCCCGAGACTTT
TRBJ2-1,TRBV12-3/TRBV12-4,-,-,CASSLEPPNEQFF,TGTGCCAGCAGTTTAGAGCCCCCCAATGAGCAGTTCTTC
TRBJ1-4,TRBV19,TRBD1,-,CASSRDRAGEKLFF,TGTGCCAGTAGTCGGGACAGGGCGGGCGAAAAACTGTTTTTT
TRBJ1-6,TRBV5-5,-,-,CASSLEWGLLVNSPLHF,TGTGCCAGCAGCTTGGAGTGGGGACTCTTAGTTAATTCACCCCTCCACTTT
TRBJ2-7,TRBV19,-,-,CASKGGQDEQYF,TGTGCCAGTAAGGGGGGGCAAGACGAGCAGTACTTC
TRBJ1-1,TRBV3-1/TRBV3-2,-,-,CASLNMGGTEAFF,TGTGCCAGCCTAAATATGGGGGGCACTGAAGCTTTCTTT
TRBJ2-1,TRBV6-2/TRBV6-3,TRBD2,-,CASSYSKAGSVISYNEQFF,TGTGCCAGCAGTTACTCGAAAGCGGGGTCAGTGATTTCCTACAATGAGCAGTTCTTC
TRBJ2-7,TRBV18,-,-,CASSLEEGSVEQYF,TGTGCCAGCTCTCTCGAGGAGGGCAGCGTCGAGCAGTACTTC
TRBJ2-3,TRBV4-1,TRBD2,-,CASSQDPFSGGTDTQYF,TGCGCCAGCAGCCAAGACCCCTTCAGCGGGGGCACAGATACGCAGTATTTT
TRBJ2-2,TRBV2,TRBD2,-,CASSSQRGTGELFF,TGTGCCAGCAGTTCACAGCGGGGCACCGGGGAGCTGTTTTTT
TRBJ2-1,TRBV27,-,-,CATHRGAPYNEQFF,TGTGCCACCCACCGGGGAGCCCCCTACAATGAGCAGTTCTTC
TRBJ1-1,TRBV5-1,TRBD1,-,CASSGGTGGAYTEAFF,TGCGCCAGCAGCGGCGGGACAGGGGGCGCATACACTGAAGCTTTCTTT
TRBJ1-6,TRBV6-6,-,-,CASSYEQGNSPLHF,TGTGCCAGCAGTTACGAGCAGGGGAATTCACCCCTCCACTTT
TRBJ2-2,TRBV18,-,-,CASSPQNPDTGELFF,TGTGCCAGCTCACCACAGAACCCGGACACCGGGGAGCTGTTTTTT
TRBJ2-1,TRBV29-1,TRBD1,-,CSVEDPGDRVYNEQFF,TGCAGCGTTGAAGATCCCGGAGACAGGGTGTACAATGAGCAGTTCTTC
TRBJ1-5,TRBV30,TRBD1,-,CAWSRSLRTGFVQPQHF,TGTGCCTGGAGTCGATCCCTTAGGACAGGGTTCGTGCAGCCCCAGCATTTT
TRBJ2-2,TRBV27,TRBD1,-,CASSLWTGAPGELFF,TGTGCCAGCAGTTTATGGACAGGGGCCCCCGGGGAGCTGTTTTTT
TRBJ2-1,TRBV24-1,TRBD2,-,CATSDPGLAGTGEQFF,TGTGCCACCAGTGATCCGGGACTAGCGGGCACGGGTGAGCAGTTCTTC
TRBJ2-1,TRBV30,TRBD2,-,CAWSVPSGLAAEQFF,TGTGCCTGGAGTGTACCGTCCGGACTAGCGGCCGAGCAGTTCTTC
TRBJ1-1,TRBV30,-,once,CAWTPGMNTEAFF,TGTGCCTGGACCCCAGGAATGAACACTGAAGCTTTCTTT
TRBJ1-3,TRBV6-5,-,-,CASSYGAGGNTIYF,TGTGCCAGCAGTTACGGAGCGGGGGGAAACACCATATATTTT
TRBJ2-5,TRBV30,-,-,CAWSAGTQETQYF,TGTGCCTGGAGTGCCGGGACACAAGAGACCCAGTACTTC
TRBJ2-5,TRBV7-9,TRBD2,-,CASTPAWREVPETQYF,TGTGCCAGCACCCCCGCTTGGCGGGAGGTACCGGAGACCCAGTACTTC
TRBJ1-2,TRBV5-1,-,-,CASSFNNGGTNYGYTF,TGCGCCAGCAGCTTCAACAACGGGGGGACAAACTATGGCTACACCTTC
TRBJ2-7,TRBV11-2,TRBD1,-,CASSSTGTGMDEQYF,TGTGCCAGCAGCTCAACCGGGACAGGAATGGACGAGCAGTACTTC